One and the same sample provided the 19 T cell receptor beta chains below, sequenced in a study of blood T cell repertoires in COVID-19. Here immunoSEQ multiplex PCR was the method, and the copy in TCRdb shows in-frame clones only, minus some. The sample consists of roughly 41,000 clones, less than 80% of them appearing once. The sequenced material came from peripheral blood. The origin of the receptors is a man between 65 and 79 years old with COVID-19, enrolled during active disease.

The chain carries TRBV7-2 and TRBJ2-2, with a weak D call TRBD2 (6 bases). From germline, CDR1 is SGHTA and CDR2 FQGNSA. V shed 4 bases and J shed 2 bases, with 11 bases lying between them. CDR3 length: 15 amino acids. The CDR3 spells CASSSTGTNTGELFF. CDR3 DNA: TGTGCCAGCAGCTCAACCGGGACTAACACCGGGGAGCTGTTTTTT.

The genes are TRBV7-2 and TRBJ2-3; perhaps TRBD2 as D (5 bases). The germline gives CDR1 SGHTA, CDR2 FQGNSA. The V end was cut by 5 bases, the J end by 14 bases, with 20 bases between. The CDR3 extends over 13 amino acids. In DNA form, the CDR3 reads TGTGCCAGCAGCCCCGGGATTTGGGCGCAGTGGTATTTT. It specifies CASSPGIWAQWYF.

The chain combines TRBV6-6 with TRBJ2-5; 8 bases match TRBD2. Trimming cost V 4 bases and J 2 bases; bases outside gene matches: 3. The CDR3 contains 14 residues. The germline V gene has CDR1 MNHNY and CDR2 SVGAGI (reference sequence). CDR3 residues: CASSSLAVQETQYF. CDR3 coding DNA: TGTGCCAGCAGTTCACTAGCGGTACAAGAGACCCAGTACTTC.

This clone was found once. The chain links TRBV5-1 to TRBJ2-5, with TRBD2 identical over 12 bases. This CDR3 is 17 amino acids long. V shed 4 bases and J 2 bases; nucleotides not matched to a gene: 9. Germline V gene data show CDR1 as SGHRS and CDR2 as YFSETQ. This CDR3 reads CASSRRTSGTQQETQYF. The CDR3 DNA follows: TGCGCCAGCAGCCGTCGGACTAGCGGGACCCAACAAGAGACCCAGTACTTC.

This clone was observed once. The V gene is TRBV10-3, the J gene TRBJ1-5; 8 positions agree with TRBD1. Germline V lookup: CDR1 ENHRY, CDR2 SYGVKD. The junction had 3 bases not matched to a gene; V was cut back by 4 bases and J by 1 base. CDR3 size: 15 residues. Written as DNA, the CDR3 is TGTGCCATCAGTGCGAGACAGGGGAGCAATCAGCCCCAGCATTTT. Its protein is CAISARQGSNQPQHF.

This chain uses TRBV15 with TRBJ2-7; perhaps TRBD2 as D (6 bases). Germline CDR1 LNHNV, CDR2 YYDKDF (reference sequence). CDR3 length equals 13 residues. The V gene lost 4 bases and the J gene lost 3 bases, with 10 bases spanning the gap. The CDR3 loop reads CATSTSVSYEQYF. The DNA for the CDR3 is TGTGCCACCAGCACTAGCGTTAGCTACGAGCAGTACTTC.

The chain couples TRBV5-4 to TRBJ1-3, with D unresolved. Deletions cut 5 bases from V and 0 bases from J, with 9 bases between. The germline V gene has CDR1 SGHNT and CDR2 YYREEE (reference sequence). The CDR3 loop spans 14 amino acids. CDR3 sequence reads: CASSGEYSGNTIYF. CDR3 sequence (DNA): TGTGCCAGCAGTGGGGAGTACTCTGGAAACACCATATATTTT. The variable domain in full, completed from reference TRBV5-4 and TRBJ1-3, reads ETGVTQSPTHLIKTRGQQVTLRCSSQSGHNTVSWYQQALGQGPQFIFQYYREEENGRGNFPPRFSGLQFPNYSSELNVNALELDDSALYLCASSGEYSGNTIYFGEGSWLTVV.

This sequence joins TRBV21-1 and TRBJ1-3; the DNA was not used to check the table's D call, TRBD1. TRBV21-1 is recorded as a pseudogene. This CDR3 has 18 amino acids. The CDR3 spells CASSNGPSGGRAGNTIYF. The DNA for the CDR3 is TGTGCCAGCAGCAACGGGCCTTCAGGGGGTAGGGCTGGAAACACCATATATTTT.

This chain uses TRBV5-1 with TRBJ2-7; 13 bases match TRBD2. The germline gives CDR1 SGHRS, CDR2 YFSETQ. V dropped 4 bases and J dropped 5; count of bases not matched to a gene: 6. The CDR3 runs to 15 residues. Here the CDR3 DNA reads TGCGCCAGCAGCAGACTAGCGGGGGGCGAGGACGAGCAGTACTTC. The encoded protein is CASSRLAGGEDEQYF. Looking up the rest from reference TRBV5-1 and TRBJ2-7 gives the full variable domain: KAGVTQTPRYLIKTRGQQVTLSCSPISGHRSVSWYQQTPGQGLQFLFEYFSETQRNKGNFPGRFSGRQFSNSRSEMNVSTLELGDSALYLCASSRLAGGEDEQYFGPGTRLTVT.

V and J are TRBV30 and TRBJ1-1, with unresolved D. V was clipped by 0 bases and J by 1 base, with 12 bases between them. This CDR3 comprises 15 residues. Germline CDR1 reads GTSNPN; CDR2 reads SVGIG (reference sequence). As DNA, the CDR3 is TGTGCCTGGAGTGTATCGAGGATAAGGAACACTGAAGCTTTCTTT. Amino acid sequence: CAWSVSRIRNTEAFF. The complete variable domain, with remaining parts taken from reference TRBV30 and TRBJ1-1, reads SQTIHQWPATLVQPVGSPLSLECTVEGTSNPNLYWYRQAAGRGLQLLFYSVGIGQISSEVPQNLSASRPQDRQFILSSKKLLLSDSGFYLCAWSVSRIRNTEAFFGQGTRLTVV.

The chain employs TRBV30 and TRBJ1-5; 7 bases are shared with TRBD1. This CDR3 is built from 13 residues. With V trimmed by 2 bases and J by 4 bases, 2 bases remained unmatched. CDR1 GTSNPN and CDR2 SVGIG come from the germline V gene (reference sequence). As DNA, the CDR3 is TGTGCCTGGAGTAGGGGGCCTAATCAGCCCCAGCATTTT. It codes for CAWSRGPNQPQHF.

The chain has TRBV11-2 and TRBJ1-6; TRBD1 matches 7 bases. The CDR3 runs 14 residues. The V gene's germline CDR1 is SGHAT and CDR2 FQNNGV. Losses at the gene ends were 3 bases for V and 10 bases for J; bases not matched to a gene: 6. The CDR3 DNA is TGTGCCAGCAGCTTTCAGGGGGGCAGGTCACCCCTCCACTTT. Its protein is CASSFQGGRSPLHF. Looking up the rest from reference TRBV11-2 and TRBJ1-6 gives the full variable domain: EAGVAQSPRYKIIEKRQSVAFWCNPISGHATLYWYQQILGQGPKLLIQFQNNGVVDDSQLPKDRFSAERLKGVDSTLKIQPAKLEDSAVYLCASSFQGGRSPLHFGNGTRLTVT.

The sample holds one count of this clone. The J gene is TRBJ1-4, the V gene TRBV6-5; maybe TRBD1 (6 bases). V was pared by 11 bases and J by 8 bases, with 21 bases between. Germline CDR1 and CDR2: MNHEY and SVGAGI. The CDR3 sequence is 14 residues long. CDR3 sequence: CAASRQGRGEKLFF. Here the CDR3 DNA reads TGTGCCGCTTCCAGGCAGGGGAGAGGGGAAAAACTGTTTTTT.

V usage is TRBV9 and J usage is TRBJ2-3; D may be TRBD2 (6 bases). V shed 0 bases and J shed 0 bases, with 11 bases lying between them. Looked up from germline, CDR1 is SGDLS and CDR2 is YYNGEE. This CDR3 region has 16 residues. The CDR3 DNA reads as TGTGCCAGCAGCGTAGGGGCTAGCGAGAGCACAGATACGCAGTATTTT. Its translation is CASSVGASESTDTQYF.

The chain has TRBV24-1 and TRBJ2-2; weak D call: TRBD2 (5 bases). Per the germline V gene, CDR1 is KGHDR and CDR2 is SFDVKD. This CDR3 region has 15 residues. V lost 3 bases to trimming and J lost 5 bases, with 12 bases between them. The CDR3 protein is CATSDRTPGTGELFF. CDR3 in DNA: TGTGCCACCAGTGATCGAACACCGGGGACCGGGGAGCTGTTTTTT.

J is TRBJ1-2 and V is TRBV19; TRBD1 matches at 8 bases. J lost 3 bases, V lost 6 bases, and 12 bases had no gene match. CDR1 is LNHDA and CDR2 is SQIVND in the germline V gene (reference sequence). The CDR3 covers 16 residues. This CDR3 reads CASSSGTGRFYYGYTF. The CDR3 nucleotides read TGTGCCAGTAGCTCCGGGACAGGAAGATTCTACTATGGCTACACCTTC.

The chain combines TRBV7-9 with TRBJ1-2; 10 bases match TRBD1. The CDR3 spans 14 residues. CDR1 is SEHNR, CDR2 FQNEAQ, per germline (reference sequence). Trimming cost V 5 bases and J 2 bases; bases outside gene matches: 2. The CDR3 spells CASSGTGENYGYTF. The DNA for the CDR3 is TGTGCCAGCAGCGGGACAGGGGAAAACTATGGCTACACCTTC.

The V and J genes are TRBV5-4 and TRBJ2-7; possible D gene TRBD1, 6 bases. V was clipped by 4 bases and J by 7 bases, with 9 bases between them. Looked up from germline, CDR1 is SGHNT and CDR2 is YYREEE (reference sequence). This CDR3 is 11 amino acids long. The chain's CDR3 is CASSPGQEQYF. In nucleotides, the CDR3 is TGTGCCAGCAGCCCCGGACAGGAGCAGTACTTC.

CDR3: CAISGEGQSQPQHF. CDR3 in DNA: TGTGCCATCAGTGGCGAGGGACAGAGCCAGCCCCAGCATTTT. The rearrangement joins TRBV10-3 to TRBJ1-5, with TRBD1 matching over 7 bases. Germline V gene lookup returns CDR1 ENHRY and CDR2 SYGVKD. The ends lost 4 bases at V and 7 bases at J; junction bases unmatched: 7. CDR3 length equals 14 residues.